The following is a T cell receptor beta chain sequence with its context. The clone's antigen remains unknown. No base qualities exist here, and no much larger clone lies one base off it. TCR CDR3 regions were amplified from genomic DNA by multiplex PCR using the deep immunoSEQ assay. Extracted genomic DNA from each cell subset was distributed evenly across all wells of several immunoSEQ 96-well plates, and each plate was treated as a replicate. For sorted subsets, about 200 ng genomic DNA, equal to 30,000 or so T cell genomes, was loaded into each replicate PCR. Purified libraries were measured with a Qubit 3.0 fluorometer, size-checked on a Bioanalyzer 2100, and measured again with the KAPA Library Quantification kit. Every immunoSEQ 96-well plate was sequenced on a dedicated single-read 150-cycle Illumina NextSeq 550 flow cell. From the authors' description of their analysis: The immunoSEQ output contained only junctional sequences without quality scores, so filtering could not match that applied to full-length reads. Sequences were annotated with PyIR, a Python wrapper for IgBLAST v1.9, using IMGT germline references to assign V/J genes and CDR3. Reads were removed for weak V/J assignments (E-value above 1e-6), missing CDR3, stop codons, out-of-frame junctions, or ambiguous translated residues. V3J clonotypes were defined as sequences sharing an identical inferred V gene, J gene, and CDR3 amino acid sequence. The percentage overlap between two repertoires was calculated by dividing the number of shared unique clonotypes by the size of the smaller repertoire. Repertoire richness was assessed with RTK rarefaction, the Chao1 estimator, and Recon v2.1 estimates of unobserved clonotypes. Generation probabilities for all TCRbeta clonotypes obtained by the gDNA method from a handful of donors were computed using OLGA. TCRdb mirrors the immuneACCESS table, restricted to in-frame sequences. Some clones are absent from its copies; in checked studies, under half trace to an unresolved V gene, and the reason for the others is unknown. V, J and clone size are taken as reported in that table, and D and trimming were inferred from the DNA itself. For this sample the table gives about 2 million clones, of which just under 95% were detected only once. 1% to 1.5% of the sample is taken by the ten largest.

This sample is drawn from a study of shared clonotypes between healthy human individuals (dated by TCRdb to about 2020). About the investigation overall: The cohort included a few men and a couple of women between 18 and 49 years of age. To increase sequencing depth and limit assay-specific biases, TCR repertoire library preparation and sequencing were carried out by different laboratories using diverse techniques. Leukapheresis yielded between about 0.85 and 10 billion PBMCs per donor. The study deeply sequenced blood TCR repertoires of about five healthy adults to estimate repertoire size and the extent of clonotype sharing between individuals. For each donor, CD4 naive and CD4 memory were each given three plates, CD8 naive was given two plates, and CD8 memory was given one plate.

For the CD8 naive samples, CD45RO-negative cells were positively selected for CCR7, yielding a CD45RA+CCR7+ population from which TemRA cells were excluded. The donors were healthy, HIV-negative adults who had no recently reported acute infections or vaccinations. All donors were Caucasian adults living in Nashville, Tennessee, USA. After blood collection by leukapheresis, PBMCs were isolated using Ficoll-Histopaque density gradient centrifugation and then cryopreserved in the vapor phase of liquid nitrogen. Analytical flow cytometry was used to check the purity and quantity of every magnetically sorted T cell population. Each sorted fraction had its genomic DNA isolated and then quantified by UV absorbance on a Nanodrop 2000c. V and J are trimmed by 7 bases and 3 bases, and the gene matches miss 12 bases of the junction. The CDR3 runs 16 amino acids, cysteine and phenylalanine included. Only CDR3 DNA is held: 48 bases, read in frame from base 1. For CDR1 and CDR2, the germline V gene (reference sequence) lists MNHEY and SMNVEV.

On the study overall, not on this receptor specifically: Only blood was sampled, and tissue TCR repertoires likely differ from those in blood. Pairwise subsampling indicated that sequencing depth was expected to affect the degree of clonotype sharing among donors. The genetic and exposure-history diversity represented was limited by the small number of donors. Larger estimated clonotype richness was generally found for naive subsets than for memory subsets. Sharing across a few donors was observed for around 5% of naive CD4, under 4% of naive CD8, roughly 2.3% of memory CD4, and over 0.3% of memory CD8 clonotypes. Even with the large sequencing depth, rarefaction of the sorted-subset datasets indicated that sequencing was incomplete. Compared with non-shared clonotypes, clonotypes shared by all four sorted-subset donors had higher generation probabilities.

In this chain, TRBV27 is recombined with TRBJ2-7; the junction holds 10 bases that match TRBD2. This TCR was recovered from a man between 18 and 29 years old in good health. Sequencing was carried out using naive CD8+ T cells sorted from blood. The sample's cell subset or site label, in plain terms: CD45RA+CCR7+. The CDR3 loop reads CASTPSGGDTSYEQYF. Here is the DNA: TGTGCCAGCACCCCTAGCGGGGGAGATACGAGCTACGAGCAGTACTTC.